The entry below describes one T cell receptor (beta chain). This sample was included in a study of blood T cell repertoires in COVID-19. On the study more broadly: Some COVID-19 samples were acute and others convalescent; all came from the United States, Italy and Spain. The analysed material was cDNA or gDNA that came from T cells, B-cell-depleted T cells, or PBMCs.

This CDR3 spans 17 amino acids. J gave up 0 bases and V 3 bases, and 5 bases lay outside the gene matches. Germline assignment: CDR1 SGHAT and CDR2 FQNNGV. As processed by the authors: Nucleated cell counts were estimated from reference gene primer amplification. The protocol was immunoSEQ multiplex PCR, while the TCRdb copy is restricted to in-frame clones and leaves out a portion. V and J calls and clone size are as listed in that table; D and trimming were resolved from the DNA. The sample carries tens of thousands of clones, approximately 88% recorded once. This TCR derives from a man aged 45-60 years with active COVID-19. This chain links TRBV11-2 with TRBJ2-3; 11 bases fit TRBD2. The sequencing input was peripheral blood. CDR3 DNA: TGTGCCAGCAGCTTCACTAGCGGGGGTACTAGCACAGATACGCAGTATTTT. Translated: CASSFTSGGTSTDTQYF.